The 8 T cell receptor beta chains below all came from one sample that was sequenced in a study of shared clonotypes between healthy human individuals. The repertoire was sequenced with immunoSEQ multiplex PCR; TCRdb's copy has only in-frame clones and lacks some. The table has 2 million to 2.5 million clones, roughly 95% seen once. The sequenced sample consisted of naive CD4+ T cells sorted from blood. Subset noted: CD45RA+ positively selected. These receptors originate from a man aged 18 to 29 in good health.

This clone was detected once. Other DNA sequences within the sample encode an identical CDR3. J is TRBJ1-6 and V is TRBV20-1, with 7 bases that match TRBD1. The CDR3 has 11 amino acids. Germline lookup yields CDR1 DFQATT and CDR2 SNEGSKA (reference sequence). The trim removed 6 bases at V and 7 bases at J, leaving 0 bases unmatched. CDR3 coding DNA: TGCAGTGCCAGGGGGAATTCACCCCTCCACTTT. This gives the protein CSARGNSPLHF.

The V call is TRBV28, the J call TRBJ2-7; D not certain. V lost 4 bases, J lost 8 bases, and 9 bases lay in between. Germline V gives CDR1 MDHEN, CDR2 SYDVKM. This CDR3 contains 11 residues. CDR3 sequence: CASSSLTKQYF. CDR3 sequence (DNA): TGTGCCAGCAGTTCCCTCACTAAGCAGTACTTC.

The chain carries TRBV19 and TRBJ1-5; no clear D gene. CDR3 length: 14 residues. Germline V CDR1 and CDR2: LNHDA, SQIVND (reference sequence). V lost 5 bases, J lost 4 bases, and 12 bases lay in between. As DNA, the CDR3 is TGTGCCAGTAGTCCCGGAAATAAGAATCAGCCCCAGCATTTT. Its protein is CASSPGNKNQPQHF.

This chain connects TRBV18 to TRBJ1-6; TRBD1 agrees at 7 bases. The CDR3 covers 13 residues. Trimming removed 5 bases from V and 9 bases from J; junction bases left unmatched: 4. Germline assignment: CDR1 KGHSH and CDR2 LQKENI. CDR3 residues: CASSRGPGSPLHF. The CDR3, as DNA: TGTGCCAGCTCAAGGGGGCCGGGTTCACCCCTCCACTTT.

V and J are TRBV5-6 and TRBJ2-3; 7 positions agree with TRBD2. CDR1 is SGHDT and CDR2 is YYEEEE in the germline V gene. The CDR3 sequence is 16 residues long. V shed 3 bases and J 5 bases; nucleotides not matched to a gene: 12. The CDR3 nucleotides read TGTGCCAGCAGCTGGGAGCGGGACTACCAAGTAGATACGCAGTATTTT. Protein product: CASSWERDYQVDTQYF. The full variable domain, rest sourced from reference TRBV5-6 and TRBJ2-3, is DAGVTQSPTHLIKTRGQQVTLRCSPKSGHDTVSWYQQALGQGPQFIFQYYEEEERQRGNFPDRFSGHQFPNYSSELNVNALLLGDSALYLCASSWERDYQVDTQYFGPGTRLTVL.

The chain uses TRBV10-1 and TRBJ1-2; 7 bases line up with TRBD1. This CDR3 region has 15 residues. V was clipped by 7 bases and J by 2 bases; unmatched bases: 10. The germline CDR1 and CDR2 sequences are WNHNN and SYGVQD (reference sequence). For the CDR3, the DNA is TGCGCCAGCACTACAGACGGGGACAGAAACTATGGCTACACCTTC. The encoded protein is CASTTDGDRNYGYTF.

This chain uses TRBV5-1 with TRBJ2-3, with D perhaps matching TRBD2 (7 bases). Germline V gives CDR1 SGHRS, CDR2 YFSETQ. The CDR3 is 16 residues long. V gave up 0 bases and J gave up 3 bases, with 14 bases separating them. The CDR3 protein is CASSLGSGGQTDTQYF. Here the CDR3 DNA reads TGCGCCAGCAGCTTGGGGTCGGGGGGACAAACAGATACGCAGTATTTT.

This chain links TRBV18 with TRBJ1-6; 12 bases are a match to TRBD1. The CDR3 is 16 amino acids. CDR1 and CDR2 (germline): KGHSH, LQKENI. Losses at the gene ends were 3 bases for V and 5 bases for J; bases not matched to a gene: 2. The chain's CDR3 is CASSPGQGANNSPLHF. The DNA for the CDR3 is TGTGCCAGCTCACCGGGACAGGGGGCAAATAATTCACCCCTCCACTTT.